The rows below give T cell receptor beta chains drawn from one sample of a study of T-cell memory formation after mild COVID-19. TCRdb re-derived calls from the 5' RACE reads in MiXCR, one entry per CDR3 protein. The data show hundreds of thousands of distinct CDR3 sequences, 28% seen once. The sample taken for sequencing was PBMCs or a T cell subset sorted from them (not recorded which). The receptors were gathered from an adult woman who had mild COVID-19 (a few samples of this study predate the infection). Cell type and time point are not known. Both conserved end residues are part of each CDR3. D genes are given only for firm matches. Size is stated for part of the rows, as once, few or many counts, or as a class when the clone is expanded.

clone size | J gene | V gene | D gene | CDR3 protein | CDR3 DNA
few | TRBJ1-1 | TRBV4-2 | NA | CASSQDVGKNTEAFF | TGTGCCAGCAGCCAAGACGTCGGGAAGAACACTGAAGCTTTCTTT
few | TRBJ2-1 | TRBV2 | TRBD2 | CASQGLAGLNEQFF | TGTGCCAGCCAGGGACTAGCTGGTCTCAATGAGCAGTTCTTC
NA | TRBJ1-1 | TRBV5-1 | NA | CASSADPGTLSTEAFF | TGCGCCAGCAGCGCCGACCCGGGAACATTGAGCACTGAAGCTTTCTTT
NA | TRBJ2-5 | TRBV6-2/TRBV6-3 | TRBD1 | CASNRQGKETQYF | TGTGCCAGCAATCGACAGGGAAAAGAGACCCAGTACTTC
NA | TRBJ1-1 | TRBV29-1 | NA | CSGADGPNTEAFF | TGCAGCGGGGCGGACGGCCCGAACACTGAAGCTTTCTTT
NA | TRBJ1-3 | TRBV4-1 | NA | CASTRGSGNTIYF | TGCGCCAGCACTCGAGGATCTGGAAACACCATATATTTT
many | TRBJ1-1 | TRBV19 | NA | CASIPRDSANTEAFF | TGTGCCAGTATCCCAAGGGATAGTGCGAACACTGAAGCTTTCTTT
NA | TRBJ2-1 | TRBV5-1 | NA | CASSSWPEANYTEQFF | TGCGCCAGCAGCTCTTGGCCCGAGGCGAATTACACTGAGCAGTTCTTC
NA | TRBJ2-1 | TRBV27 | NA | CASSLVAEGYEQFF | TGTGCCAGCAGTTTGGTAGCCGAGGGCTATGAGCAGTTCTTC
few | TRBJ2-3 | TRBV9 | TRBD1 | CASSRITGQGTDTQYF | TGTGCCAGCAGCAGGATTACGGGACAGGGAACAGATACGCAGTATTTT
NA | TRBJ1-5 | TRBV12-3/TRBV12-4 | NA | CASSMDGNQPQHF | TGTGCCAGCAGCATGGACGGAAATCAGCCCCAGCATTTT
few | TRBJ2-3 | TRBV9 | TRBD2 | CASGEGSTDTQYF | TGTGCCAGCGGGGAGGGTAGCACAGATACGCAGTATTTT
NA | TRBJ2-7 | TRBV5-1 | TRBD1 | CASSLGQGSGEQYF | TGCGCCAGCAGCTTGGGACAGGGCTCTGGCGAGCAGTACTTC
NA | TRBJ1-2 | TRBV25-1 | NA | CASSEYGTYGYTF | TGTGCCAGCAGTGAATATGGAACGTATGGCTACACCTTC
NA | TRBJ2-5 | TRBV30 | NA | CAWSVQGTQYF | TGTGCCTGGAGTGTCCAGGGCACCCAGTACTTC
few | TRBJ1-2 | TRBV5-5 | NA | CASSPGSGQIFYGYTF | TGTGCCAGCAGCCCCGGGTCAGGACAGATCTTCTATGGCTACACCTTC
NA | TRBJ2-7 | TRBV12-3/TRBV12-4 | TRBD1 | CASSFATGGFYEQYF | TGTGCCAGCAGTTTCGCGACAGGGGGGTTCTACGAGCAGTACTTC
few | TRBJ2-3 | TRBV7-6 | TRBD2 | CASSSGGLAGVTDTQYF | TGTGCCAGCAGCTCCGGAGGACTAGCGGGAGTCACAGATACGCAGTATTTT
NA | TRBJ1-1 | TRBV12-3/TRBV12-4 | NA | CASNRPGTEAFF | TGTGCCAGCAACAGACCAGGGACTGAAGCTTTCTTT
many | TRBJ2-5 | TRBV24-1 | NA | CATSDYRQYQETQYF | TGTGCCACCAGTGATTATAGACAGTACCAAGAGACCCAGTACTTC
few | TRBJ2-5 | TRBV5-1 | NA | CASYLGSQETQYF | TGCGCCAGTTACCTAGGGTCCCAAGAGACCCAGTACTTC
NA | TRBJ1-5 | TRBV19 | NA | CASENAPGGLGNQPQHF | TGTGCCAGTGAGAACGCCCCCGGAGGGTTGGGCAATCAGCCCCAGCATTTT
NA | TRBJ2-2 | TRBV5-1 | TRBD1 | CASSATGDPNTGELFF | TGCGCCAGCAGCGCCACAGGGGACCCAAACACCGGGGAGCTGTTTTTT
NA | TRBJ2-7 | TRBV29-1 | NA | CSVDGGTDTYEQYF | TGCAGCGTTGATGGGGGGACAGACACCTACGAGCAGTACTTC
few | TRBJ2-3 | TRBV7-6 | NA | CASSFLGSTADTQYF | TGTGCCAGCAGCTTTCTGGGAAGTACGGCAGATACGCAGTATTTT
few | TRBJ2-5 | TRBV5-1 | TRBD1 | CASSFSLPGTGAQETQYF | TGCGCCAGCAGCTTCTCTCTACCAGGGACAGGTGCCCAAGAGACCCAGTACTTC
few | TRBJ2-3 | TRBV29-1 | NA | CSVVGDSTDTQYF | TGCAGCGTTGTAGGGGACAGCACAGATACGCAGTATTTT
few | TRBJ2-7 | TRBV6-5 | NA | CASSYPPGYEQYF | TGTGCCAGCAGTTACCCACCCGGATACGAGCAGTACTTC
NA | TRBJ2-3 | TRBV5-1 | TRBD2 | CASSSGLAGGGPTDTQYF | TGCGCCAGCAGCTCGGGACTAGCGGGAGGGGGACCCACAGATACGCAGTATTTT
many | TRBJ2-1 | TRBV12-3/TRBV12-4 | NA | CASSPRLVSSYNEQFF | TGTGCCAGCAGTCCTAGACTAGTGAGCTCCTACAATGAGCAGTTCTTC
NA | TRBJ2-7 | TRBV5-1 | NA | CASKARSGDIYEQYF | TGCGCCAGCAAGGCCAGGTCAGGGGATATTTACGAGCAGTACTTC
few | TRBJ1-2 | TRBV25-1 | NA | CASRDNYGYTF | TGTGCCAGCAGGGATAACTATGGCTACACCTTC
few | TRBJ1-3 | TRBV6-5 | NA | CASSYSITQAGNTIYF | TGTGCCAGCAGTTACTCGATTACCCAGGCGGGAAACACCATATATTTT
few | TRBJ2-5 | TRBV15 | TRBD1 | CATSRVGGAETQYF | TGTGCCACCAGCAGAGTAGGGGGCGCGGAGACCCAGTACTTC
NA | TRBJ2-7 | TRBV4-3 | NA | CASSQVKGGGYEQYF | TGCGCCAGCAGCCAAGTAAAGGGAGGTGGCTACGAGCAGTACTTC
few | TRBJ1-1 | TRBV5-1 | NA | CASSLDGFEAFF | TGCGCCAGCAGCTTGGACGGTTTTGAAGCTTTCTTT
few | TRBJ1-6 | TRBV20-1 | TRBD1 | CSATGTGIGVSNSPLHF | TGCAGTGCGACCGGGACAGGGATCGGAGTATCTAATTCACCCCTCCACTTT
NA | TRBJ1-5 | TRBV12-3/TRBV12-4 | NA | CASKSGRNQPQHF | TGTGCCAGCAAGTCTGGCAGAAATCAGCCCCAGCATTTT
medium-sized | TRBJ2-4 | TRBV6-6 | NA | CASSFNAGGLIAKNIQYF | TGTGCCAGCAGTTTCAACGCAGGGGGACTAATAGCCAAAAACATTCAGTACTTC
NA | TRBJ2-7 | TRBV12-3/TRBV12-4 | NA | CASSPSGSVDREQYF | TGTGCCAGCAGCCCGAGCGGCTCTGTCGACCGGGAGCAGTACTTC
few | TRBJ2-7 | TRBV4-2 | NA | CASSQAPPRQVGVSSYEQYF | TGTGCCAGCAGCCAAGCGCCCCCCCGGCAGGTTGGCGTTAGCTCCTACGAGCAGTACTTC
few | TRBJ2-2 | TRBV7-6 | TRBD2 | CASSLVGAGGDTGELFF | TGTGCCAGCAGCTTAGTGGGAGCGGGGGGAGACACCGGGGAGCTGTTTTTT
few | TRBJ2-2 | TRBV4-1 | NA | CASSPLYTGELFF | TGCGCCAGCAGCCCCCTATACACCGGGGAGCTGTTTTTT
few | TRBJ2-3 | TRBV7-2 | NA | CASSKKPDTQYF | TGTGCCAGCAGCAAAAAGCCAGATACGCAGTATTTT
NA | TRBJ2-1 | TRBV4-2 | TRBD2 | CASSQEAGLVSRGEQFF | TGTGCCAGCAGCCAAGAGGCGGGACTAGTATCCCGTGGTGAGCAGTTCTTC
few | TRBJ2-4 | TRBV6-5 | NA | CASSYTAIAKNIQYF | TGTGCCAGCAGTTACACAGCCATAGCCAAAAACATTCAGTACTTC
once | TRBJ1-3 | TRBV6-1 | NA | CASSARGRNTIYF | TGTGCCAGCAGTGCGAGGGGGAGAAACACCATATATTTT
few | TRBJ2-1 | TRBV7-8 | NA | CASSRVGVFDNEQFF | TGTGCCAGCAGCCGGGTAGGGGTTTTCGACAATGAGCAGTTCTTC
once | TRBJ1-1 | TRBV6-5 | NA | CASSYSAGIRGVTEAFF | TGTGCCAGCAGTTACTCGGCAGGTATAAGGGGGGTCACTGAAGCTTTCTTT
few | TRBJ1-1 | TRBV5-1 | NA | CASSLEGGQMNTEAFF | TGCGCCAGCAGCTTGGAGGGAGGGCAGATGAACACTGAAGCTTTCTTT
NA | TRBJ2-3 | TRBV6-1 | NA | CASRSAGPDTQYF | TGTGCCAGCAGGAGCGCGGGGCCAGATACGCAGTATTTT
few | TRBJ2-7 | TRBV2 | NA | CASSPGGGKGYEQYF | TGTGCCAGCAGCCCCGGGGGAGGTAAAGGGTACGAGCAGTACTTC
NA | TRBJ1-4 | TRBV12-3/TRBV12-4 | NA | CASTTDGSNEKLFF | TGTGCCAGCACCACGGACGGATCTAATGAAAAACTGTTTTTT
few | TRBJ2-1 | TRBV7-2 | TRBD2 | CASSLGILAGNNEQFF | TGTGCCAGCAGCTTAGGAATACTAGCGGGGAACAATGAGCAGTTCTTC
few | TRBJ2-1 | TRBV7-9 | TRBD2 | CASSFPSGVYEQFF | TGTGCCAGCAGCTTCCCTAGCGGGGTCTATGAGCAGTTCTTC
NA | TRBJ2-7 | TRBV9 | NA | CASSVEGVNRYGFYEQYF | TGTGCCAGCAGCGTAGAGGGGGTGAACAGGTATGGTTTCTACGAGCAGTACTTC
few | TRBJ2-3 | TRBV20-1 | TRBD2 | CSAVTGLAGGYYTRATQYF | TGCAGTGCTGTGACGGGACTAGCGGGGGGGTATTACACCAGAGCTACGCAGTATTTT
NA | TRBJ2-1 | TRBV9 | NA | CASSVGGARGNEQFF | TGTGCCAGCAGCGTAGGGGGGGCTCGAGGCAATGAGCAGTTCTTC
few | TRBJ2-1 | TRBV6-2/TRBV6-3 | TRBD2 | CASSYPAGEPSSSYNEQFF | TGTGCCAGCAGTTACCCAGCGGGGGAACCATCGAGCTCCTACAATGAGCAGTTCTTC
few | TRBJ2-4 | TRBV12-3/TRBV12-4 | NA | CASSLGVAKNIQYF | TGTGCCAGCAGTTTAGGGGTAGCCAAAAACATTCAGTACTTC